This T cell receptor (beta chain) was identified during a study of siplizumab effects on memory and regulatory T cells. Worth noting for this clone: Its antigen is still unknown.

Assays were performed on roughly 96,000 TCR templates per sample. Generated by immunoSEQ multiplex PCR, the TCRdb table keeps only in-frame clones and is missing some. This sample has tens of thousands of clones, with around 97% found just once. V dropped 9 bases and J dropped 3 bases, with 21 bases sitting between them. This CDR3 contains 15 residues. CDR1 and CDR2 (germline): MNHNY, SVGAGI (reference sequence). General study results and limits: The study found that siplizumab significantly reduced alloreactive sequences traceable to unstimulated CD4+ memory cells. Apparently more diverse than memory cells, naive T cells also seemed major alloresponse contributors.

The sample taken for sequencing was naive CD4+ T cells sorted from blood. The sequence derives from a human donor in good health. The rearrangement uses TRBV6-6 and TRBJ2-7; D not resolved. CDR3 coding DNA: TGTGCCAGTCGCGCACTCTCCATACATAGCTACGAGCAGTACTTC. It translates to CASRALSIHSYEQYF.